This paragraph covers one T cell receptor (beta chain) sequence. Its antigen is undetermined. The sample comes from a study of cytomegalovirus exposure and HLA in healthy donors. Study observations and caveats: Most TCR beta V segments were productive about 87% or about 30% of the time in an earlier analysis. Later analysis identified some 16,000 TCR beta sequences associated with HLA alleles, using a false discovery rate threshold of 0.05. Most TCR sequences showed up rarely, but some public TCRs showed up in many donors.

V shed 6 bases and J 2 bases; nucleotides not matched to a gene: 6. The CDR3 loop spans 16 amino acids. Germline V lookup: CDR1 MNHEY, CDR2 SMNVEV (reference sequence). Both 60 Vbeta primers and 13 Jbeta primers went into the PCR. Here immunoSEQ multiplex PCR was the method, and the copy in TCRdb shows in-frame clones only, minus some. Among around 150,000 clones listed, around 79% were seen once. The specimen sequenced was PBMCs. The chain links TRBV27 to TRBJ2-6; 8 bases line up with TRBD1. This sequence was found in a woman aged 45-59 years in good health and CMV-seropositive. The CDR3 DNA reads as TGTGCCAGCAGCCGGACAGGGACTCCTGGGGCCAACGTCCTGACTTTC. The encoded protein is CASSRTGTPGANVLTF.